Listed below are T cell receptor beta chains from one sample, sequenced in a study of CD8 T cells in Susac syndrome. Each CDR3 protein gets one entry after TCRdb re-called the immunoSEQ multiplex PCR reads with MiXCR. The profile covers about 190,000 distinct CDR3 sequences, with approximately 95% appearing a single time and about 0.15% taken by the ten largest. The sequenced sample consisted of CD8+ T cells from PBMCs. These receptors originate from a human donor with Susac syndrome. CDR3s include the opening cysteine and the closing phenylalanine or tryptophan. The order of the fields is V gene, J gene, D gene, clone size, CDR3 protein, CDR3 DNA. D genes are given only for firm matches. Not every row has a clone size; where given, it reads once, few, many or a size class.

TRBV4-1	TRBJ2-3	TRBD1	NA	CASSQGQGVDTQYF	TGCGCCAGCAGCCAAGGGCAGGGGGTAGATACGCAGTATTTT
TRBV4-2	TRBJ2-1	TRBD2	NA	CASSQDAASGNYEQFF	TGTGCCAGCAGCCAAGATGCGGCTAGCGGGAACTATGAGCAGTTCTTC
TRBV27	TRBJ1-5	NA	NA	CASSQSYSNQPQHF	TGTGCCAGCAGTCAGTCCTATAGCAATCAGCCCCAGCATTTT
TRBV5-1	TRBJ2-7	TRBD2	NA	CASRLTSGVYYEQYF	TGCGCCAGCAGGTTGACTAGCGGGGTTTACTACGAGCAGTACTTC
TRBV4-1	TRBJ2-7	NA	NA	CASSQVNPYEQYF	TGCGCCAGCAGCCAAGTCAACCCCTACGAGCAGTACTTC
TRBV4-2	TRBJ2-5	NA	NA	CASSQDIGWGETQYF	TGTGCCAGCAGCCAAGATATTGGATGGGGGGAGACCCAGTACTTC
TRBV11-2	TRBJ1-1	NA	NA	CASSLIRSGGNTEAFF	TGTGCCAGCAGCTTAATCAGGTCGGGCGGGAACACTGAAGCTTTCTTT
TRBV7-9	TRBJ1-2	NA	NA	CASSLPGRNGYTF	TGTGCCAGCAGCTTACCAGGGCGAAACGGCTACACCTTC
TRBV3-1	TRBJ2-7	TRBD1	NA	CASSLSSTGIPSYEQYF	TGTGCCAGCAGCCTCTCCTCGACAGGGATTCCCTCCTACGAGCAGTACTTC
TRBV5-1	TRBJ1-1	NA	NA	CASSAPRGEAFF	TGCGCCAGCAGCGCCCCCCGGGGTGAAGCTTTCTTT
TRBV4-1	TRBJ2-2	NA	NA	CASSQRDQTGELFF	TGCGCCAGCAGCCAACGGGACCAAACCGGGGAGCTGTTTTTT
TRBV5-4	TRBJ2-1	TRBD1	NA	CASSSGQGKTRTPNEQFF	TGTGCCAGCAGCTCAGGACAGGGGAAGACGAGGACCCCCAATGAGCAGTTCTTC
TRBV4-2	TRBJ2-7	NA	NA	CASSQTGVSHEQYF	TGTGCCAGCAGCCAAACGGGAGTAAGCCACGAGCAGTACTTC
TRBV5-1	TRBJ2-2	TRBD2	NA	CASSLAGGPSGELFF	TGCGCCAGCAGCTTAGCGGGAGGGCCCTCCGGGGAGCTGTTTTTT
TRBV5-5	TRBJ2-5	NA	NA	CASSLVFSDTGWRAQYF	TGTGCCAGCAGCTTGGTGTTTTCGGACACTGGATGGAGGGCCCAGTACTTC
TRBV5-6	TRBJ2-7	NA	once	CASSFTAHFEQYF	TGTGCCAGCAGCTTTACGGCTCACTTCGAGCAGTACTTC
TRBV14	TRBJ2-3	NA	NA	CASSQEATGTDTQYF	TGTGCCAGCAGCCAAGAAGCTACTGGCACAGATACGCAGTATTTT
TRBV2	TRBJ1-1	NA	NA	CASSDRTEAFF	TGTGCCAGCAGTGATAGGACTGAAGCTTTCTTT
TRBV9	TRBJ2-7	NA	NA	CASSVGTASSYEQYF	TGTGCCAGCAGCGTGGGGACCGCAAGCTCCTACGAGCAGTACTTC
TRBV30	TRBJ2-7	NA	few	CAWSVSGVHEQYF	TGTGCCTGGAGTGTATCAGGGGTCCACGAGCAGTACTTC
TRBV4-1	TRBJ2-2	TRBD2	NA	CASGSERGFTGELFF	TGCGCCAGCGGCTCGGAGCGGGGGTTCACCGGGGAGCTGTTTTTT
TRBV7-9	TRBJ1-4	TRBD1	NA	CASSSIQGAGEKLFF	TGTGCCAGCAGCTCCATACAGGGGGCAGGGGAAAAACTGTTTTTT
TRBV29-1	TRBJ2-1	TRBD2	NA	CSVEDVGLAGERSSYNEQFF	TGCAGCGTTGAAGATGTGGGACTAGCGGGGGAGAGGAGCTCCTACAATGAGCAGTTCTTC